These 28 T cell receptor beta chains came from one sample sequenced in a study of T cells after yellow fever vaccination. In TCRdb, the 5' RACE reads were re-called with MiXCR into one record per CDR3 protein. The sample lists approximately 300,000 distinct CDR3 sequences; over 8% were seen once. The specimen comprised PBMCs, sampled on the day of the first yellow fever vaccination. The receptors shown here come from a young man who received the YFV17D yellow fever vaccine.

V usage is TRBV10-3 and J usage is TRBJ1-4, with D perhaps matching TRBD1 (5 bases). This CDR3 has 18 residues. Trimming left V 2 bases short and J 5 bases short, with 21 bases between. CDR1 and CDR2 (germline): ENHRY, SYGVKD. CDR3 protein: CAISEHPRGGLENEKLFF. CDR3 in DNA: TGTGCCATCAGTGAGCACCCCCGGGGCGGATTGGAAAATGAAAAACTGTTTTTT.

This clonotype was counted many times. This chain connects TRBV5-1 to TRBJ1-5; possibly TRBD1 for D (6 bases). Per the germline V gene, CDR1 is SGHRS and CDR2 is YFSETQ. This CDR3 has 14 amino acids. V lost 4 bases to trimming and J lost 3 bases, with 11 bases between them. The CDR3: CASSTGQPNQPQHF. In DNA, the CDR3 is TGCGCCAGCAGCACCGGACAGCCCAATCAGCCCCAGCATTTT.

The table lists this clonotype with a few counts. The chain employs TRBV5-5 and TRBJ1-3; D is ambiguous. The V end was cut by 3 bases, the J end by 0 bases, with 7 bases between. There are 14 residues in the CDR3. CDR1 SGHKS and CDR2 YYEKEE come from the germline V gene (reference sequence). The CDR3 DNA reads TGTGCCAGCAGCTACAGCGGCTCTGGAAACACCATATATTTT. This gives the protein CASSYSGSGNTIYF.

This clonotype was counted only a few times. The chain couples TRBV29-1 to TRBJ1-1; the D gene is possibly TRBD1 (6 bases). CDR1 is SQVTM, CDR2 ANQGSEA, per germline. V was pared by 5 bases and J by 0 bases, with 10 bases between. CDR3 length equals 13 residues. The CDR3 DNA follows: TGCAGCGTTTCGACAGGCCTGAACACTGAAGCTTTCTTT. Translation: CSVSTGLNTEAFF.

Ten or more counts support this clonotype. J is TRBJ1-1 and V is TRBV13; the D is unclear. Trimming stripped 4 bases from V and 6 bases from J, with 15 bases between. CDR1 is PRHDT, CDR2 FYEKMQ, per germline (reference sequence). The CDR3 loop spans 14 amino acids. CDR3 bases: TGTGCCAGCAGCTCCTCCCTGCGGAAGGCTGAAGCTTTCTTT. Translating it yields CASSSSLRKAEAFF.

This clonotype occurred a few times. J is TRBJ1-2 and V is TRBV5-1; TRBD1 might be the D (5 bases). The CDR3 sequence is 13 residues long. Trimming removed 0 bases from V and 8 bases from J, with 11 bases in between. Germline V gene lookup returns CDR1 SGHRS and CDR2 YFSETQ. The DNA for the CDR3 is TGCGCCAGCAGCTTGGTCCTACAGGTCGGCTACACCTTC. It specifies CASSLVLQVGYTF. Based on the CDR3 plus reference TRBV5-1 and TRBJ1-2, the full variable domain is KAGVTQTPRYLIKTRGQQVTLSCSPISGHRSVSWYQQTPGQGLQFLFEYFSETQRNKGNFPGRFSGRQFSNSRSEMNVSTLELGDSALYLCASSLVLQVGYTFGSGTRLTVV.

This clonotype was counted many times. V and J are TRBV4-3 and TRBJ2-7, with D uncertain. Germline V gives CDR1 LGHNA, CDR2 YSLEER. V was pared by 4 bases and J by 4 bases, with 11 bases between. The CDR3 has 13 amino acids. The CDR3 spells CASSPGDSYEQYF. The DNA of the CDR3 is TGCGCCAGCAGCCCCGGAGATTCGTACGAGCAGTACTTC.

The V and J genes are TRBV5-1 and TRBJ2-7; 7 bases line up with TRBD2. This CDR3 spans 14 amino acids. Trimming at V came to 2 bases and at J to 4 bases, leaving 6 bases not matched to a gene. In germline, CDR1 is SGHRS, CDR2 YFSETQ. The CDR3 loop reads CASSFLGGDYEQYV. CDR3 DNA sequence: TGCGCCAGCAGCTTCCTGGGAGGGGATTACGAGCAGTACGTC.

This clonotype was picked up many times. V gene TRBV18 combines with J gene TRBJ2-1; 7 bases are a match to TRBD1. The CDR3 covers 12 residues. The germline gives CDR1 KGHSH, CDR2 LQKENI. Trimming at V came to 6 bases and at J to 12 bases, leaving 8 bases not matched to a gene. The CDR3 here is CASSRDREAQFF. The CDR3 DNA reads as TGTGCCAGCTCCCGCGACAGGGAAGCGCAGTTCTTC.

This chain joins TRBV18 and TRBJ1-6, with a weak D call TRBD1 (5 bases). V gave up 1 base and J gave up 4 bases, with 11 bases separating them. Germline CDR1 and CDR2: KGHSH and LQKENI. The CDR3 spans 16 residues. The CDR3: CASSPLGGSYNSPLHF. As DNA, the CDR3 is TGTGCCAGCTCACCACTCGGGGGGAGTTATAATTCACCCCTCCACTTT.

The J gene is TRBJ2-5, the V gene TRBV6-6; D is unresolved. The CDR3 has 13 amino acids. V was cut by 5 bases and J by 5 bases, with 12 bases left in between. Per the germline V gene, CDR1 is MNHNY and CDR2 is SVGAGI (reference sequence). The CDR3 DNA follows: TGTGCCAGCAGTAGGCGTAGGTGGGAGACCCAGTACTTC. Its protein product is CASSRRRWETQYF.

This clonotype has only one observation. This chain connects TRBV11-2 to TRBJ2-4; tentatively, D is TRBD2 (5 bases). This CDR3 has 15 residues. Germline CDR1 and CDR2: SGHAT and FQNNGV. The ends were cut back, 3 bases at V and 5 bases at J, with 14 bases in the middle. The CDR3 DNA sequence: TGTGCCAGCAGCTTGGGCCCACTAGTCGAAAACATTCAGTACTTC. Amino acid sequence: CASSLGPLVENIQYF. The full variable domain, its missing parts supplied by reference TRBV11-2 and TRBJ2-4, is EAGVAQSPRYKIIEKRQSVAFWCNPISGHATLYWYQQILGQGPKLLIQFQNNGVVDDSQLPKDRFSAERLKGVDSTLKIQPAKLEDSAVYLCASSLGPLVENIQYFGAGTRLSVL.

This chain links TRBV5-1 with TRBJ2-5; TRBD1 agrees at 10 bases. The CDR3 has 15 amino acids. Per germline, CDR1 SGHRS and CDR2 YFSETQ. V shed 0 bases and J 2 bases; nucleotides not matched to a gene: 1. The CDR3 is CASSLGDRGQETQYF. For the CDR3, the DNA is TGCGCCAGCAGCTTGGGGGACAGGGGTCAAGAGACCCAGTACTTC.

The gene calls are TRBV10-3 and TRBJ1-1; tentative D call: TRBD1 (6 bases). Germline V gives CDR1 ENHRY, CDR2 SYGVKD. This CDR3 is 16 amino acids long. Trimming took off 3 bases at V and 0 bases at J, with 14 bases between the two ends. CDR3 nucleotide sequence: TGTGCCATCAGTGATTTGTGGGGGGCGATGAACACTGAAGCTTTCTTT. This encodes CAISDLWGAMNTEAFF.

This chain joins TRBV7-9 and TRBJ2-1; D is perhaps TRBD2 (5 bases). Per germline, CDR1 SEHNR and CDR2 FQNEAQ (reference sequence). There are 12 residues in the CDR3. Trimming took 4 bases from V and 10 from J, leaving 11 bases between them. The chain's CDR3 is CASSSVGGEQFF. The CDR3 coding sequence is TGTGCCAGCAGCTCGGTCGGCGGGGAGCAGTTCTTC.

This clonotype was observed a few times. The V and J genes are TRBV4-3 and TRBJ2-2, with 8 bases matching TRBD2. Germline CDR1 LGHNA, CDR2 YSLEER. J gave up 4 bases and V 0 bases, and 7 bases lay outside the gene matches. The CDR3 is made up of 17 amino acids. The CDR3 DNA sequence: TGCGCCAGCAGCCAAGATCGCGGACTAGCCGTCACCGGGGAGCTGTTTTTT. As protein: CASSQDRGLAVTGELFF.

The table lists this clonotype with a few counts. The chain joins TRBV29-1 to TRBJ2-1, with D maybe TRBD2 (7 bases). The germline CDR1 and CDR2 sequences are SQVTM and ANQGSEA. The CDR3 has 16 amino acids. V dropped 2 bases and J dropped 6 bases, with 20 bases sitting between them. The CDR3 loop is CSVEPPPGGPFNEQFF. CDR3 bases: TGCAGCGTTGAACCCCCCCCGGGGGGCCCCTTCAATGAGCAGTTCTTC.

This chain connects TRBV7-8 to TRBJ1-5; tentative D call: TRBD1 (5 bases). CDR1 is SGHVS, CDR2 FQNEAQ, per germline. The CDR3 has 16 residues. Trimming shortened V by 0 bases and J by 0 bases, and 9 bases separated the two germline ends. The CDR3 protein is CASSLAQGYSNQPQHF. CDR3 nucleotides: TGTGCCAGCAGCTTAGCGCAGGGTTATAGCAATCAGCCCCAGCATTTT.

This clonotype showed up just a few times. The rearrangement joins TRBV29-1 to TRBJ2-7, with 8 bases lining up with TRBD1. CDR1 is SQVTM and CDR2 is ANQGSEA in the germline V gene. CDR3 size: 13 residues. J lost 7 bases, V lost 0 bases, and 5 bases had no gene match. The CDR3: CSVEDRGLREQYF. CDR3 coding DNA: TGCAGCGTTGAAGACAGGGGGCTGCGGGAGCAGTACTTC.

The CDR3 nucleotides read TGTGCCAGCAGCGCCGGGGTGGGCCAGGAGACCCAGTACTTC. It specifies CASSAGVGQETQYF. The gene calls are TRBV7-6 and TRBJ2-5; TRBD2 is a possible D gene (5 bases). The CDR3 has 14 amino acids. The V and J ends lost 5 bases and 5 bases respectively, with 15 bases between them. The germline V gene encodes CDR1 SGHVS and CDR2 FNYEAQ.

This clonotype was observed at least ten times. The chain couples TRBV10-2 to TRBJ2-5; D perhaps matches TRBD2 (6 bases). Germline CDR1 WSHSY, CDR2 SAAADI. The length of the CDR3 is 17 residues. V was trimmed by 2 bases and J by 0 bases, leaving 16 bases between them. The CDR3 sequence is CASSEGSGWGDQETQYF. CDR3 DNA: TGCGCCAGCAGTGAGGGGTCCGGATGGGGGGACCAAGAGACCCAGTACTTC.

This clonotype was detected a few times. The V gene is TRBV19, the J gene TRBJ2-2; 8 bases are a match to TRBD2. Germline V gene lookup returns CDR1 LNHDA and CDR2 SQIVND (reference sequence). The J segment lost 5 bases and the V segment lost 5 bases, leaving 7 bases of the junction unmatched. CDR3 size: 15 residues. For the CDR3, the DNA is TGTGCCAGTAGTCGCGCGGGGGGCAAAACCGGGGAGCTGTTTTTT. Its translation: CASSRAGGKTGELFF.

This clonotype has just a few counts. The chain joins TRBV12-3 or TRBV12-4 to TRBJ2-3, with 9 positions matching TRBD2. The J segment lost 4 bases and the V segment lost 3 bases, leaving 8 bases of the junction unmatched. The CDR3 sequence is 16 residues long. The DNA for the CDR3 is TGTGCCAGCAGTTTTTGGGCGGGGGGGGAACCAGATACGCAGTATTTT. It translates to CASSFWAGGEPDTQYF.

V and J are TRBV5-1 and TRBJ2-1; TRBD2 agrees at 9 bases. The CDR3 loop spans 19 amino acids. With 2 bases clipped from V and 4 bases from J, the junction kept 16 bases outside the gene matches. Germline V gene lookup returns CDR1 SGHRS and CDR2 YFSETQ. In DNA, the CDR3 is TGCGCCAGCAGCTTCCTAACTCTCGGGACTAGCCTTTCTTACAATGAGCAGTTCTTC. Amino acids: CASSFLTLGTSLSYNEQFF.

In this sample, this clonotype turned up a few times. This chain joins TRBV5-1 and TRBJ1-2; 8 bases fit TRBD1. Germline V CDR1 and CDR2: SGHRS, YFSETQ. The V segment lost 0 bases and the J segment 7 bases; nucleotides outside the gene matches: 2. This CDR3 comprises 13 residues. DNA of the CDR3: TGCGCCAGCAGCTTGGAGACAGGGGCTGGCTACACCTTC. Encoded protein: CASSLETGAGYTF.

This chain links TRBV7-6 with TRBJ1-5, with 9 bases aligning to TRBD1. With 0 bases clipped from V and 5 bases from J, the junction kept 5 bases outside the gene matches. This CDR3 contains 16 residues. Germline V gene data show CDR1 as SGHVS and CDR2 as FNYEAQ. The CDR3 reads CASSLASGTGHQPQHF. In DNA form, the CDR3 reads TGTGCCAGCAGCTTAGCGTCCGGGACAGGGCATCAGCCCCAGCATTTT.

A remark on this clonotype: In this CDR3 the conserved last residue, phenylalanine or tryptophan, is missing, so a read error is likely. The V and J genes are TRBV5-5 and TRBJ2-2; TRBD2 is a possible D gene (5 bases). The CDR3 extends over 14 amino acids. CDR1 is SGHKS, CDR2 YYEKEE, per germline (reference sequence). The germline V and J ends were trimmed by 9 bases and 7 bases, with 19 bases remaining between them. The CDR3 bases are TGTGCCATGGGCCTCGGGATCTTCAGCGGGGAGCTGTTTTGT. Translating it yields CAMGLGIFSGELFC.

This clonotype was detected a few times. This chain links TRBV7-2 with TRBJ2-1; D is possibly TRBD1 (6 bases). CDR3 length: 16 amino acids. Germline V CDR1 and CDR2: SGHTA, FQGNSA. V was shortened by 8 bases and J by 7 bases, with 24 bases between the two germline ends. CDR3 protein: CASGRLIQTGFNEQFF. For the CDR3, the DNA is TGTGCCAGCGGCCGCCTGATTCAAACAGGGTTTAATGAGCAGTTCTTC.